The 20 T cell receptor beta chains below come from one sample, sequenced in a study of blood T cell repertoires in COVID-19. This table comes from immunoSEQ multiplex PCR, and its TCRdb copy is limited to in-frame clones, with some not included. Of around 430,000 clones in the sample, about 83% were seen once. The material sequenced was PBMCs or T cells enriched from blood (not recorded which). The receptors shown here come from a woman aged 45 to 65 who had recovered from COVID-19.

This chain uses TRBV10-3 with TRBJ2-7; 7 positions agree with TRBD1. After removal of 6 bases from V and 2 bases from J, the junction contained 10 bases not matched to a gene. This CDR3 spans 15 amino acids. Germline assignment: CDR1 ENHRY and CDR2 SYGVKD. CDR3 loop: CAIRGTTGDAYEQYF. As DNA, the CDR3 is TGTGCCATCAGAGGAACTACAGGGGATGCCTACGAGCAGTACTTC.

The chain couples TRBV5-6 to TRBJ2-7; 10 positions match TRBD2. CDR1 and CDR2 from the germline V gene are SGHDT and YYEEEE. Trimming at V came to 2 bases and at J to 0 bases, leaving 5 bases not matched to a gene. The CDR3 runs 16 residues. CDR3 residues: CASSFQLAGFSYEQYF. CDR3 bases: TGTGCCAGCAGCTTTCAACTAGCGGGGTTCTCCTACGAGCAGTACTTC.

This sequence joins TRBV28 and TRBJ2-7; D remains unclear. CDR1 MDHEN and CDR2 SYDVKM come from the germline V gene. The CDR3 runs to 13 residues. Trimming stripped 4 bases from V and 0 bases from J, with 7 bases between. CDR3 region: CASSSSNSYEQYF. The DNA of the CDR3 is TGTGCCAGCAGTTCATCAAACTCCTACGAGCAGTACTTC.

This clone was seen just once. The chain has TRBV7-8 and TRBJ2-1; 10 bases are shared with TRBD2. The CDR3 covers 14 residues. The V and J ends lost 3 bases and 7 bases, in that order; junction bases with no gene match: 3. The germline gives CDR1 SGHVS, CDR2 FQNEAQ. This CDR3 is CASSLSGGANEQFF. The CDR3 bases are TGTGCCAGCAGCTTGAGCGGGGGGGCGAATGAGCAGTTCTTC.

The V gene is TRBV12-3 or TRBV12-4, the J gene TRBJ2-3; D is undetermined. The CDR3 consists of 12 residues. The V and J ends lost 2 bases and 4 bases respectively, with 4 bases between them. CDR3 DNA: TGTGCCAGCAGTTTAATAGCAGATACGCAGTATTTT. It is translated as CASSLIADTQYF.

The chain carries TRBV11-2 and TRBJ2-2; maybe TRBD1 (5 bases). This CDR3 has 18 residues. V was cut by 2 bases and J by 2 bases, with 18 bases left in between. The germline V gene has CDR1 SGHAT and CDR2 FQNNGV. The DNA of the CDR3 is TGTGCCAGCAGCTTAATAAACCACAGGTCAACAAACACCGGGGAGCTGTTTTTT. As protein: CASSLINHRSTNTGELFF.

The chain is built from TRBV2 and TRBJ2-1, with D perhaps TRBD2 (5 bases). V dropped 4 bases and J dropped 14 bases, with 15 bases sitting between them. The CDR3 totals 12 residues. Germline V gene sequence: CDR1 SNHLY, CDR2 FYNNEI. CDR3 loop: CASSATRGVEFF. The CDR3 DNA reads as TGTGCCAGCAGTGCGACCCGGGGTGTTGAGTTCTTC.

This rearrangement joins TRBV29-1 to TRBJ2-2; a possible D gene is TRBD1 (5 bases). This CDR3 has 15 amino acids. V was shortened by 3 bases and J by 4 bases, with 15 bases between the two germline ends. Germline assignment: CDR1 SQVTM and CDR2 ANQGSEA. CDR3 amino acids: CSVEVVDRATGELFF. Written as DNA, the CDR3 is TGCAGCGTTGAGGTGGTTGACAGAGCCACCGGGGAGCTGTTTTTT.

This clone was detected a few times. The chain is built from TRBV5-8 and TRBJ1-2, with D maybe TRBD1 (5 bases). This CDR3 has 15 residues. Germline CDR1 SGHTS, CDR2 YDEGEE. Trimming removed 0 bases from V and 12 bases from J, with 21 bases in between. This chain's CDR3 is CASSLALRTPGADTF. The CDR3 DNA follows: TGTGCCAGCAGCTTGGCCCTCCGGACACCGGGCGCGGACACCTTC.

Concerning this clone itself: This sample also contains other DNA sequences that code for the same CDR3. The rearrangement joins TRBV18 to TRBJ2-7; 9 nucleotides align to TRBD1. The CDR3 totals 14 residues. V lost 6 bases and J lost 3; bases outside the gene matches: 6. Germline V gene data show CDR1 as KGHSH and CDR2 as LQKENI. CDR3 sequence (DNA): TGTGCCAGCTCCCCCGGGACAGGGAGCTACGAGCAGTACTTC. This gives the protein CASSPGTGSYEQYF.

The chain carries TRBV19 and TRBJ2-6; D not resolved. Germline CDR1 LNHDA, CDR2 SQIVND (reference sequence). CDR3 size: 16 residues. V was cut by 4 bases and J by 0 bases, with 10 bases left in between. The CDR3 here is CASSTDFYSGANVLTF. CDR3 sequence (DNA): TGTGCCAGTAGTACCGACTTTTACTCTGGGGCCAACGTCCTGACTTTC. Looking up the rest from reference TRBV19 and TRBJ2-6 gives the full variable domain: DGGITQSPKYLFRKEGQNVTLSCEQNLNHDAMYWYRQDPGQGLRLIYYSQIVNDFQKGDIAEGYSVSREKKESFPLTVTSAQKNPTAFYLCASSTDFYSGANVLTFGAGSRLTVL.

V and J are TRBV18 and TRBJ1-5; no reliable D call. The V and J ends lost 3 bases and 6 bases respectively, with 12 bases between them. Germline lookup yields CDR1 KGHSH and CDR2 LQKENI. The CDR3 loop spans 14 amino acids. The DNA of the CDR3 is TGTGCCAGCTCACCTCAAGAGGGTGGTCAGCCCCAGCATTTT. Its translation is CASSPQEGGQPQHF. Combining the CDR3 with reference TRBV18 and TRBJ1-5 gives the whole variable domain NAGVMQNPRHLVRRRGQEARLRCSPMKGHSHVYWYRQLPEEGLKFMVYLQKENIIDESGMPKERFSAEFPKEGPSILRIQQVVRGDSAAYFCASSPQEGGQPQHFGDGTRLSIL.

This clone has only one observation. Written as DNA, the CDR3 is TGTGCCAGCAGGGGACAGGGGGAAGACGAGCAGTACTTC. Its protein is CASRGQGEDEQYF. V gene TRBV6-5 combines with J gene TRBJ2-7, with 11 bases that match TRBD1. The V gene's germline CDR1 is MNHEY and CDR2 SVGAGI. With V trimmed by 6 bases and J by 5 bases, 3 bases remained unmatched. The length of the CDR3 is 13 residues.

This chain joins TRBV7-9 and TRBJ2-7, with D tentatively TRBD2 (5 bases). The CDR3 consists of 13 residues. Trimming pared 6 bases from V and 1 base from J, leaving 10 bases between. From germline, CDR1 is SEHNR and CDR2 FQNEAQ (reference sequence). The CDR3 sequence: CASSGPGSYEQYF. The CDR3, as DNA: TGTGCCAGCAGTGGACCGGGGTCCTACGAGCAGTACTTC. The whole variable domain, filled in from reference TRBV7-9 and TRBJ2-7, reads DTGVSQNPRHKITKRGQNVTFRCDPISEHNRLYWYRQTLGQGPEFLTYFQNEAQLEKSRLLSDRFSAERPKGSFSTLEIQRTEQGDSAMYLCASSGPGSYEQYFGPGTRLTVT.

The CDR3 DNA reads TGCGCCAGCACCCCGGGGGGGTCCGTGGGGACTGAAGCTTTCTTT. Its translation: CASTPGGSVGTEAFF. The chain links TRBV5-1 to TRBJ1-1; D is perhaps TRBD1 (5 bases). The CDR3 extends over 15 amino acids. Germline-derived CDR1 and CDR2 are SGHRS and YFSETQ. V was trimmed by 6 bases and J by 5 bases, leaving 20 bases between them.

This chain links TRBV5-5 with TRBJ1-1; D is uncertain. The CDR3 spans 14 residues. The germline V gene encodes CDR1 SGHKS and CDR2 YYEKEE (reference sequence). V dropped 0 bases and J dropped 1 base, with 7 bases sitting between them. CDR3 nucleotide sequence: TGTGCCAGCAGCTTGGGAGGTAGGAACACTGAAGCTTTCTTT. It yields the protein CASSLGGRNTEAFF.

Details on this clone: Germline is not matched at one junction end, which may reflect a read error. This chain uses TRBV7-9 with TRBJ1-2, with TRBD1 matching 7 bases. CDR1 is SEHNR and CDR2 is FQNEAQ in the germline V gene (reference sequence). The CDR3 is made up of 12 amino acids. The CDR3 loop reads CASTYRQGLQAF. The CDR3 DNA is TGTGCCAGCACCTATCGACAGGGATTACAGGCCTTC.

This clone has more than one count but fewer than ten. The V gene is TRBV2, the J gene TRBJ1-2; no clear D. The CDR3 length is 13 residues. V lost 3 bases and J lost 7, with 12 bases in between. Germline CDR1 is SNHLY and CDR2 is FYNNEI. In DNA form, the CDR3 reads TGTGCCAGCAGTGAGGGGAGGTGGACTGGCTACACCTTC. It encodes CASSEGRWTGYTF.

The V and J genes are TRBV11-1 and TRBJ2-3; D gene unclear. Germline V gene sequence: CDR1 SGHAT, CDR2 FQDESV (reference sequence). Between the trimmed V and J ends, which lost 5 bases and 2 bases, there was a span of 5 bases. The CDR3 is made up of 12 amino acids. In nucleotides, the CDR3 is TGTGCCAGCAGCCCCTTCACAGATACGCAGTATTTT. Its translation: CASSPFTDTQYF.

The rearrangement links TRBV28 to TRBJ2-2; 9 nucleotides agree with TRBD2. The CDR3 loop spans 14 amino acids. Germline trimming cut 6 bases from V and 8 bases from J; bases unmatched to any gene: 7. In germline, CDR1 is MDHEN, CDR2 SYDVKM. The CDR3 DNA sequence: TGTGCCAGCAGATCCTCAGCGGGGGGTGGGGAGCTGTTTTTT. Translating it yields CASRSSAGGGELFF.